The 22 T cell receptor beta chains given below trace back to one sample, sequenced in a study of shared clonotypes between healthy human individuals. Assay used: immunoSEQ multiplex PCR; TCRdb lists only in-frame clones, some missing. The sample lists about 980,000 clones, 76% occurring once. The specimen sequenced was memory CD4+ T cells sorted from blood. Subset denoted: CD45RA-negative fraction. These receptors were obtained from a man aged 18 to 29 in good health.

The chain is built from TRBV7-8 and TRBJ1-5, with 7 nucleotides matching TRBD1. The trim removed 1 base at V and 4 bases at J, leaving 4 bases unmatched. The CDR3 consists of 15 residues. CDR1 SGHVS and CDR2 FQNEAQ come from the germline V gene. CDR3 loop: CASSLGRQGNQPQHF. CDR3 DNA: TGTGCCAGCAGCTTAGGGAGACAGGGAAATCAGCCCCAGCATTTT.

This chain joins TRBV5-1 and TRBJ2-5, with D possibly called TRBD1 or TRBD2 (5 bases each). Trimming removed 4 bases from V and 2 bases from J, with 12 bases in between. CDR1 and CDR2 (germline): SGHRS, YFSETQ. The CDR3 loop spans 14 amino acids. The CDR3 sequence: CASSPGTHQETQYF. DNA for the CDR3: TGCGCCAGCAGCCCGGGGACCCATCAAGAGACCCAGTACTTC.

CDR3 DNA sequence: TGTGCCAGCAGTCATATGGGACAGGGGGCGGGCAATCAGCCCCAGCATTTT. This gives the protein CASSHMGQGAGNQPQHF. This chain connects TRBV2 to TRBJ1-5; TRBD1 aligns across 12 bases. The germline CDR1 and CDR2 sequences are SNHLY and FYNNEI. The junction had 7 bases not matched to a gene; V was cut back by 5 bases and J by 2 bases. CDR3 length: 17 amino acids.

The J gene is TRBJ2-6, the V gene TRBV18; D is uncertain. Looked up from germline, CDR1 is KGHSH and CDR2 is LQKENI. V was clipped by 0 bases and J by 0 bases, with 6 bases between them. The CDR3 consists of 16 residues. CDR3: CASSPPPNSGANVLTF. The CDR3 coding sequence is TGTGCCAGCTCACCACCGCCGAACTCTGGGGCCAACGTCCTGACTTTC.

The chain is built from TRBV5-1 and TRBJ1-5, with 9 bases matching TRBD1. This CDR3 spans 17 amino acids. V lost 0 bases to trimming and J lost 7 bases; unmatched junction nucleotides: 11. Germline values: CDR1 SGHRS, CDR2 YFSETQ. The CDR3 here is CASSLGPGTGNLQPQHF. In DNA form, the CDR3 reads TGCGCCAGCAGCTTGGGTCCCGGGACAGGGAACCTACAGCCCCAGCATTTT.

The chain links TRBV7-9 to TRBJ2-5; D is possibly TRBD1 (5 bases). The CDR3 extends over 14 amino acids. CDR1 and CDR2 from the germline V gene are SEHNR and FQNEAQ (reference sequence). The V end was cut by 9 bases, the J end by 4 bases, with 18 bases between. In DNA, the CDR3 is TGTGCCAGTAGACAGTACCTGGGTGGAGAGACCCAGTACTTC. It is translated as CASRQYLGGETQYF.

As to this clone: Other DNA sequences in this sample translate to the same CDR3. The genes are TRBV2 and TRBJ2-7; a possible D gene is TRBD2 (6 bases). V lost 2 bases to trimming and J lost 3 bases, with 8 bases between them. The V gene's germline CDR1 is SNHLY and CDR2 FYNNEI. The CDR3 consists of 13 residues. CDR3 protein: CASSETGLYEQYF. As DNA, the CDR3 is TGTGCCAGCAGTGAAACGGGACTCTACGAGCAGTACTTC.

This clone was seen repeatedly, ten times or more. Within the sample, other DNA sequences also encode this same CDR3. This chain links TRBV6-5 with TRBJ1-6; 8 positions match TRBD1. The CDR3 sequence is 15 residues long. Germline CDR1 reads MNHEY; CDR2 reads SVGAGI. V shed 2 bases, J shed 7 bases, and the junction held 4 bases outside the gene matches. For the CDR3, the DNA is TGTGCCAGCAGTTACGGACAGGGCTACAATTCACCCCTCCACTTT. Its translation: CASSYGQGYNSPLHF.

V gene TRBV2 combines with J gene TRBJ1-4; TRBD1 is a possible D gene (6 bases). Germline loops: CDR1 SNHLY, CDR2 FYNNEI. With 3 bases removed from V and 11 bases from J, the gap between germline ends came to 16 bases. This CDR3 spans 14 amino acids. The CDR3 sequence: CASSDPQGMRKLFF. The CDR3 region has the DNA TGTGCCAGCAGTGATCCACAGGGTATGCGGAAACTGTTTTTT.

The V gene is TRBV5-6, the J gene TRBJ2-3; D gene uncertain. V shed 2 bases and J shed 6 bases, with 16 bases lying between them. Germline V CDR1 and CDR2: SGHDT, YYEEEE. This CDR3 is 15 amino acids long. In DNA form, the CDR3 reads TGTGCCAGCAGCTTAGACCCGAGAGCGTCGGATACGCAGTATTTT. Amino acid sequence: CASSLDPRASDTQYF.

A remark on this clone: This same CDR3 is encoded by further DNA sequences in the sample. The chain carries TRBV7-9 and TRBJ1-3; no definite D call. V was pared by 0 bases and J by 0 bases, with 3 bases between. Looked up from germline, CDR1 is SEHNR and CDR2 is FQNEAQ (reference sequence). CDR3 size: 14 residues. CDR3 protein: CASSLAGSGNTIYF. Here the CDR3 DNA reads TGTGCCAGCAGCTTAGCTGGCTCTGGAAACACCATATATTTT.

The rearrangement uses TRBV30 and TRBJ1-2; D might be TRBD1 (6 bases). The ends were cut back, 2 bases at V and 7 bases at J, with 14 bases in the middle. The CDR3 covers 13 residues. Germline CDR1 reads GTSNPN; CDR2 reads SVGIG (reference sequence). The CDR3 DNA reads as TGTGCCTGGAGTCCTAGGGGGGCGCGTGGCTACACCTTC. This gives the protein CAWSPRGARGYTF.

V is TRBV27 and J is TRBJ1-1; TRBD1 might be the D (6 bases). The V end was cut by 5 bases, the J end by 4 bases, with 14 bases between. Looked up from germline, CDR1 is MNHEY and CDR2 is SMNVEV (reference sequence). The CDR3 contains 14 residues. CDR3 in amino acids: CASSPLGGGTEAFF. The CDR3 DNA reads as TGTGCCAGCAGTCCCTTAGGGGGAGGCACTGAAGCTTTCTTT.

The chain has TRBV5-4 and TRBJ2-3, with a possible D match to TRBD2 (5 bases). Germline CDR1 is SGHNT and CDR2 is YYREEE (reference sequence). V was pared by 3 bases and J by 2 bases, with 10 bases between. The CDR3 has 14 amino acids. CDR3 bases: TGTGCCAGCAGCTGGGAGCGGTACACAGATACGCAGTATTTT. It codes for CASSWERYTDTQYF.

Regarding this clone: This specimen includes other DNA sequences encoding the same CDR3. The chain combines TRBV5-1 with TRBJ2-3; 9 bases line up with TRBD2. J gave up 2 bases and V 4 bases, and 5 bases lay outside the gene matches. CDR1 SGHRS and CDR2 YFSETQ come from the germline V gene. This CDR3 spans 15 amino acids. CDR3 nucleotides: TGCGCCAGCAGCCTGGGACTAGCCCCCACAGATACGCAGTATTTT. It yields the protein CASSLGLAPTDTQYF.

The rearrangement links TRBV29-1 to TRBJ1-1; D gene unclear. This CDR3 has 12 amino acids. V lost 6 bases to trimming and J lost 2 bases, with 10 bases between them. Germline V CDR1 and CDR2: SQVTM, ANQGSEA. The chain's CDR3 is CSVKAANTEAFF. The CDR3 nucleotides read TGCAGCGTAAAGGCAGCCAACACTGAAGCTTTCTTT.

V and J are TRBV6-5 and TRBJ1-6; TRBD1 agrees at 9 bases. Germline CDR1 MNHEY, CDR2 SVGAGI. CDR3 size: 16 residues. V trimming: 0 bases; J trimming: 9 bases; junction bases outside the gene matches: 6. The DNA for the CDR3 is TGTGCCAGCAGTTACTCGCCCACAGGGGGCGGTTCACCCCTCCACTTT. Amino acid sequence: CASSYSPTGGGSPLHF.

V and J are TRBV7-3 and TRBJ1-2; the match to TRBD1 covers 7 bases. CDR3 length: 13 residues. V lost 5 bases and J lost 7; bases outside the gene matches: 7. Per the germline V gene, CDR1 is SGHTA and CDR2 is FQGTGA. The CDR3 loop is CASSQTGRGGYTF. CDR3 bases: TGTGCCAGCAGCCAGACAGGGAGAGGTGGCTACACCTTC. Based on the CDR3 plus reference TRBV7-3 and TRBJ1-2, the full variable domain is GAGVSQTPSNKVTEKGKYVELRCDPISGHTALYWYRQSLGQGPEFLIYFQGTGAADDSGLPNDRFFAVRPEGSVSTLKIQRTERGDSAVYLCASSQTGRGGYTFGSGTRLTVV.

The chain uses TRBV11-3 and TRBJ2-5; the match to TRBD1 covers 10 bases. The CDR3 loop spans 14 amino acids. Looked up from germline, CDR1 is SGHNT and CDR2 is YENEEA. V trimming: 5 bases; J trimming: 3 bases; junction bases outside the gene matches: 3. CDR3 loop: CASSLGTGEETQYF. CDR3 in DNA: TGTGCCAGCAGCCTCGGGACAGGGGAAGAGACCCAGTACTTC.

At least ten counts were recorded for this clone. The J gene is TRBJ1-1, the V gene TRBV9; D gene uncertain. The germline V gene encodes CDR1 SGDLS and CDR2 YYNGEE. The CDR3 consists of 13 residues. The V end was cut by 5 bases, the J end by 1 base, with 9 bases between. The CDR3 DNA sequence: TGTGCCAGCAGTGGGTCGGCGAACACTGAAGCTTTCTTT. Its protein is CASSGSANTEAFF.

The chain uses TRBV28 and TRBJ1-5, with D possibly matching TRBD1 (6 bases). Deletions cut 6 bases from V and 2 bases from J, with 14 bases between. In germline, CDR1 is MDHEN, CDR2 SYDVKM. This CDR3 region has 15 residues. As DNA, the CDR3 is TGTGCCAGCAGGTGGAGGGGGTCTGGCAATCAGCCCCAGCATTTT. Protein: CASRWRGSGNQPQHF.

With regard to this clone: The sample carries other DNA sequences with the same CDR3. J is TRBJ2-3 and V is TRBV9; possibly TRBD1 or TRBD2 for D (5 bases each). The V end lost 0 bases, the J end lost 0 bases, and 5 bases lay between the germline ends. Germline loops: CDR1 SGDLS, CDR2 YYNGEE. The CDR3 runs 14 residues. The chain's CDR3 is CASSVGGSTDTQYF. CDR3 in DNA: TGTGCCAGCAGCGTAGGGGGGAGCACAGATACGCAGTATTTT.